The rows below give T cell receptor beta chains drawn from one sample of a study of CD8 T cells in ankylosing spondylitis. Using its own MiXCR run on the 5' RACE reads, TCRdb lists one record per CDR3 protein. The data hold 190,000 or so distinct CDR3 sequences, with roughly 13% observed a single time. Sequenced material: blood, either unsorted or a sorted T cell fraction (not recorded which). Receptors were obtained from a male donor with ankylosing spondylitis or in good health (not recorded which). The CDR3 runs from the conserved cysteine through the conserved F or W. D genes are given only for firm matches. Not all rows give a size; the values are once, few, many and, for expanded clones, a class.

TRBV12-3/TRBV12-4	.	TRBJ1-1	.	CASSPQGSTEAFF	TGTGCCAGCAGTCCCCAGGGTAGCACTGAAGCTTTCTTT
TRBV7-6	TRBD2	TRBJ2-3	.	CASSDSRGLSGSADTQYF	TGTGCCAGCAGCGATTCCCGGGGACTAAGCGGGAGCGCAGATACGCAGTATTTT
TRBV12-3/TRBV12-4	TRBD2	TRBJ2-1	many	CASSFGPGLAGPQRGEQFF	TGTGCCAGCAGTTTCGGTCCGGGACTAGCGGGACCACAACGGGGTGAGCAGTTCTTC
TRBV15	.	TRBJ1-1	.	CATSRGSQASMNTEAFF	TGTGCCACCAGCAGAGGTTCCCAGGCGTCCATGAACACTGAAGCTTTCTTT
TRBV5-1	.	TRBJ2-1	many	CASSPEGTNEQFF	TGCGCCAGCAGTCCTGAGGGAACGAATGAGCAGTTCTTC
TRBV5-5	.	TRBJ2-7	.	CASSSPTILGPYEQYF	TGTGCCAGCAGCTCCCCGACCATCCTTGGGCCCTACGAGCAGTACTTC
TRBV3-1	TRBD2	TRBJ2-1	.	CASSPGVAGAYTHNEQFF	TGTGCCAGCAGCCCCGGGGTAGCGGGGGCCTACACCCACAATGAGCAGTTCTTC
TRBV2	.	TRBJ2-1	.	CASGGVGGLTSLDEQFF	TGTGCCAGCGGGGGAGTTGGGGGGCTTACTAGCCTCGATGAGCAGTTCTTC
TRBV2	.	TRBJ2-3	few	CATGPAARGYTQYF	TGTGCCACCGGCCCAGCGGCCAGAGGGTATACGCAGTATTTT
TRBV12-3/TRBV12-4	.	TRBJ2-3	many	CASTWGTDTQYF	TGTGCCAGCACCTGGGGGACAGATACGCAGTATTTT
TRBV7-9	.	TRBJ2-5	.	CASSLASAQETQYF	TGTGCCAGCAGCTTAGCGTCAGCGCAAGAGACCCAGTACTTC
TRBV4-1	TRBD1	TRBJ1-1	.	CASSHGQGFNEAFF	TGCGCCAGCAGCCATGGACAGGGATTCAATGAAGCTTTCTTT
TRBV14	.	TRBJ1-1	few	CASSQDHTEAFF	TGTGCCAGCAGCCAAGACCACACTGAAGCTTTCTTT
TRBV27	.	TRBJ1-1	many	CASIGGNTEAFF	TGTGCCAGCATCGGGGGGAACACTGAAGCTTTCTTT
TRBV7-9	.	TRBJ1-1	.	CASRTGRDTEAFF	TGTGCCAGCAGGACTGGGAGGGACACTGAAGCTTTCTTT
TRBV12-3/TRBV12-4	.	TRBJ1-1	few	CASSPGPDEAFF	TGTGCCAGCAGCCCTGGCCCAGACGAAGCTTTCTTT
TRBV20-1	.	TRBJ2-1	few	CSALGDLTYNEQFF	TGCAGTGCCCTTGGAGACCTAACCTACAATGAGCAGTTCTTC
TRBV11-2	TRBD2	TRBJ2-1	few	CASSGLAGVGNEQFF	TGTGCCAGCTCCGGACTAGCGGGAGTCGGCAATGAGCAGTTCTTC
TRBV6-1	.	TRBJ2-3	few	CASSERDGITDTQYF	TGTGCCAGCAGTGAACGAGACGGTATCACAGATACGCAGTATTTT
TRBV5-6	TRBD2	TRBJ2-5	few	CASSLGPGTSGETQYF	TGTGCCAGCAGCTTGGGCCCTGGGACTAGCGGCGAGACCCAGTACTTC
TRBV4-1	.	TRBJ1-1	few	CASSQSTTGNTEAFF	TGCGCCAGCAGCCAATCCACCACAGGGAACACTGAAGCTTTCTTT